The clone carrying this T cell receptor (beta chain) was seen ten or more times. Its specificity is unknown. The data derive from a study of T cells in Graves' hyperthyroidism and ophthalmopathy. Points from the study as a whole: In simple terms, a model built on 13 V-J features told ophthalmopathy apart from stable hyperthyroidism. Among thyroid clonotypes expanded above 0.001, most also appeared in blood.

Disease lasting under 3 months, a NOSPECS grade of at least 4, and a Clinical Activity Score of at least 3 were features of the ophthalmopathy patients. Clinical symptoms, serum thyroxine and TRAb, thyroid ultrasound and orbital computed tomography were used for the diagnoses. Germline V gene data show CDR1 as LGHDT and CDR2 as YNNKEL (reference sequence). V was trimmed by 4 bases and J by 7 bases, leaving 13 bases between them. The CDR3 runs to 14 residues. Authors of the study amplified TCR beta CDR3 regions from RNA transcripts. The TCR CDR3 first-round RT-PCR relied on the HTBI primer set. TCRdb re-called the multiplex PCR reads through MiXCR, storing one row per CDR3 protein. The repertoire holds hundreds of thousands of distinct CDR3 sequences, over 12% seen once, with around 28% in the top ten.

The chain recombines TRBV3-1 with TRBJ2-2, with D possibly TRBD2 on 5 matching bases. The sequence derives from a man in his fifties with Graves' ophthalmopathy. Sequenced input: blood. CDR3 in DNA: TGTGCCAGCAGCCTACGGGGTGGGATCGGGGAGCTGTTTTTT. It is translated as CASSLRGGIGELFF.